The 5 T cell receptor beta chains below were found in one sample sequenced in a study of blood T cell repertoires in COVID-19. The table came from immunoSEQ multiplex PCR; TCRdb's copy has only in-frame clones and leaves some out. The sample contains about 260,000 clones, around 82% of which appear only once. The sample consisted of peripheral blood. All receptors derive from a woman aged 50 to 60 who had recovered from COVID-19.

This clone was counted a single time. CDR3 coding DNA: TGTGCCACCAAGAGGGGGAGCTTTGATGGCTACACCTTC. This sequence encodes CATKRGSFDGYTF. The V call is TRBV6-5, the J call TRBJ1-2, with a weak D call TRBD1 (6 bases). The CDR3 sequence is 13 residues long. CDR1 and CDR2 (germline): MNHEY, SVGAGI. Trimming pared 10 bases from V and 6 bases from J, leaving 18 bases between.

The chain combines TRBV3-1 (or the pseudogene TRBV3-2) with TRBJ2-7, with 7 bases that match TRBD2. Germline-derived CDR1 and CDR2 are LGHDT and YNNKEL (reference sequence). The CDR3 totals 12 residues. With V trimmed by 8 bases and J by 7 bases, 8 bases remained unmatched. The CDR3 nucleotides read TGTGCCAGCGGCCCCGGTAGCGGGGAGCAGTACTTC. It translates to CASGPGSGEQYF.

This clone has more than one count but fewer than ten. The CDR3 nucleotides read TGTGCCTGGAGTTGGCGGGCCTATGGCTACACCTTC. The encoded protein is CAWSWRAYGYTF. The chain carries TRBV30 and TRBJ1-2; no clear D gene. Germline CDR1 GTSNPN, CDR2 SVGIG (reference sequence). The CDR3 has 12 residues. Deletions cut 2 bases from V and 4 bases from J, with 8 bases between.

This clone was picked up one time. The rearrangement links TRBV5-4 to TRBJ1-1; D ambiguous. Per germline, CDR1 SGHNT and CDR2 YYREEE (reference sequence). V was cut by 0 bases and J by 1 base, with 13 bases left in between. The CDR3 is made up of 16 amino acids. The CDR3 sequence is CASSLGLGETNTEAFF. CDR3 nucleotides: TGTGCCAGCAGCTTGGGTCTCGGGGAGACGAACACTGAAGCTTTCTTT.

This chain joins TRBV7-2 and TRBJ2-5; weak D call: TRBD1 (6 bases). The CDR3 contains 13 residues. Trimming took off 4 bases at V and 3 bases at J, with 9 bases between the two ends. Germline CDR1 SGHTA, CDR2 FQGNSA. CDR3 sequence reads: CASSSGVKETQYF. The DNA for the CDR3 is TGTGCCAGCAGCTCAGGGGTTAAAGAGACCCAGTACTTC.